This TCR beta chain was recorded in a study of blood T cell repertoires in COVID-19 (dated by TCRdb to 2020 to 2021). With regard to the full study: The collaborator samples originated in the United States, Italy and Spain and spanned the acute and convalescent phases of COVID-19. The material from the prospective study consisted of cDNA or gDNA derived from T cells, B-cell-depleted T cells, or PBMCs. The repertoires were released in a freely available public database meant as a resource for research on the immune response to SARS-CoV-2. Nearly every sample came with metadata listing a de-identified subject ID, COVID-19 status, age in years and sex. Samples were obtained from the ongoing ImmuneRACE study (first 160 participants) and from some 1,200 subjects provided by 6 global collaborators. HLA class I and class II types, where available, came from metadata supplied by the sample provider rather than from assay-based typing. Subjects who had been exposed to COVID-19, were actively infected with it, or had recovered from it provided the deeply sampled blood TCRbeta repertoires that made up the dataset. The paper as a whole reports these results and caveats: The quantity of clinical and demographic metadata differed by source and by participant and was supplied without curation.

TCRbeta CDR3 regions were amplified from genomic DNA using the immunoSEQ Assay, a bias-controlled multiplex PCR. The original methods were these. The number of nucleated cells in each sample was estimated from the amplification of reference gene primers within the assay. To quantify the absolute abundance of each unique TCRbeta CDR3 rearrangement, sequence reads were collapsed and filtered. For each sample, productive Simpson clonality was calculated as the square root of Simpson's diversity index across productive rearrangements. The immuneACCESS repertoire file appears here via TCRdb, limited to in-frame rearrangements. These files lack a portion of the clones; in checked studies, under half of the deficit traces to unresolved V genes, and the cause of the others is not known. V and J calls and clone size are given by that table; D and trimming were obtained from the DNA. This sample comprises approximately 82,000 clones, around 92% of them detected only once. Together, the top ten hold approximately 6.3% of the sample.

Collaborating institutions collected whole blood in K2EDTA tubes following their own protocols. For TCRbeta analysis, collaborators shipped samples in one of three forms: frozen whole blood, isolated PBMCs, or DNA extracted from either of those sample types. CDR1 is given as MDHEN and CDR2 as SYDVKM, both from the germline V gene. The cysteine opens and the phenylalanine closes a CDR3 of 15 amino acids. Solely the CDR3 DNA is kept, with 45 bases framed from the first base. From V the trimming removes 5 bases and from J it removes 4 bases, while the gene matches leave 7 bases of the junction unaccounted for. As concerns this clone: Its specific antigen is unknown. Base qualities were left out, and no much larger clone turns up one base away.

Recombination linked TRBV28 to TRBJ2-7; TRBD2 agrees with 11 junctional bases. The sequencing input was peripheral blood. The TCR originated in a woman aged 60 to 75 with active COVID-19. The CDR3 here reads CASSLAGGSLYEQYF. Here is the DNA: TGTGCCAGCAGTCTAGCGGGAGGATCCCTTTACGAGCAGTACTTC.